The clone carrying this T cell receptor (beta chain) was detected many times. The ends lost 6 bases at V and 3 bases at J; junction bases unmatched: 5. This CDR3 region has 14 residues. The data belong to a study of human T cells and chemical hapten exposure. Documented time point: patch test 3, about 24 weeks after DPC sensitization. As for treatment: therapeutic diphenylcyclopropenone sensitization with weekly scalp DPC. TCRdb called the RACE reads again in MiXCR, with one record for every CDR3 protein. The table shows roughly 84,000 distinct CDR3 sequences, with roughly a tenth occurring only once.

The sequence derives from a woman aged 45-65 years with alopecia areata. Some clones in this sample may be carry-over from other donors' samples. The source was whole blood, collected in connection with sensitization to the hapten diphenylcyclopropenone (DPC). The rearrangement joins TRBV12-3 or TRBV12-4 to TRBJ2-7; TRBD2 agrees at 10 bases. This chain's CDR3 is CASSRAGGGYEQYF. For the CDR3, the DNA is TGTGCCAGCAGCCGAGCGGGAGGGGGCTACGAGCAGTACTTC.